Described below is a single TCR beta chain sequence and its context. The specificity of this receptor is unknown. No per-base quality is available; no much larger clone lies one base away. Library construction relied on the immunoSEQ multiplex PCR assay. TCRdb re-hosts the immuneACCESS table, in-frame sequences only. Its copies lack some clones; in the studies checked, an unresolved V gene accounts for under half of them, and the cause for the rest is not known. The sample table lists about 110,000 clones, about 90% of them with a count of one. Around 3.3% of the sample comes from the top ten. The data originate from a study of CD4+ T cells in melanoma (dated by TCRdb to 2022 to 2024). About the full investigation: Neoantigen-specific CD4+ T cells in human melanoma were investigated in the study. Overall results and qualifications from the work: Neoantigen-specific CD4+ T cells were reported to be correlated with the function of CD8+ T cells, macrophages and B cells. Diverse differentiation states were reported to be shown by neoantigen-specific CD4+ T cells in melanoma.

The donors were people with melanoma. CDR3 length: 14 amino acids, cysteine to phenylalanine. CDR3 DNA only is kept here, 42 bases in frame from base 1. V gives up 1 base and J gives up 2 bases, and the segment between their germline ends measures 9 bases. The CDR1 and CDR2 encoded by the germline V gene are SGHRS and YFSETQ. The TCR originated in a human donor with melanoma. Sequenced sample: peripheral blood. The V and J segments used are TRBV5-1 and TRBJ1-2, and perhaps TRBD1 as D gene, on 5 matching bases. The CDR3 amino acid sequence is: CASSLSTENYGYTF. The nucleotide sequence reads as follows: TGCGCCAGCAGCTTGTCGACAGAGAACTATGGCTACACCTTC.